The 18 T cell receptor beta chains below were found in one sample sequenced in a study of blood T cell repertoires in COVID-19. Sequenced by immunoSEQ multiplex PCR; TCRdb stores in-frame clones only, minus some. Found here are around 270,000 clones, 84% of them singletons; the top ten hold about 1.5%. The sequencing sample was made of peripheral blood. These receptors all stem from a woman aged 40 to 50 who had recovered from COVID-19.

In DNA, the CDR3 is TGCAGCGTCGGAGCACAGGGAATCCATGGCTACACCTTC. Translation gives CSVGAQGIHGYTF. The rearrangement uses TRBV29-1 and TRBJ1-2, with D perhaps TRBD1 (6 bases). The CDR3 sequence is 13 residues long. The ends were cut back, 6 bases at V and 6 bases at J, with 17 bases in the middle. Germline lookup yields CDR1 SQVTM and CDR2 ANQGSEA.

The chain employs TRBV27 and TRBJ2-5; weak D call: TRBD1 (6 bases). The CDR3 is made up of 14 amino acids. The V end lost 5 bases, the J end lost 0 bases, and 10 bases lay between the germline ends. In germline, CDR1 is MNHEY, CDR2 SMNVEV (reference sequence). CDR3 sequence: CASSPRGDQETQYF. The CDR3 bases are TGTGCCAGCAGTCCCAGGGGAGACCAAGAGACCCAGTACTTC.

The V call is TRBV7-2, the J call TRBJ2-2; D gene uncertain. The CDR3 loop spans 15 amino acids. The V end lost 4 bases, the J end lost 1 base, and 10 bases lay between the germline ends. Per the germline V gene, CDR1 is SGHTA and CDR2 is FQGNSA. CDR3 in DNA: TGTGCCAGCAGCTCTGACATGCGGAACACCGGGGAGCTGTTTTTT. It encodes CASSSDMRNTGELFF. Using reference TRBV7-2 and TRBJ2-2 for the parts outside the CDR3, the full variable domain is GAGVSQSPSNKVTEKGKDVELRCDPISGHTALYWYRQSLGQGLEFLIYFQGNSAPDKSGLPSDRFSAERTGGSVSTLTIQRTQQEDSAVYLCASSSDMRNTGELFFGEGSRLTVL.

This clone was observed a single time. This sequence joins TRBV24-1 and TRBJ1-1; D not certain. The CDR3 spans 13 residues. Germline loops: CDR1 KGHDR, CDR2 SFDVKD. V lost 2 bases and J 1 base, leaving 4 bases between the germline ends. CDR3 protein: CATSDSWNTEAFF. CDR3 DNA: TGTGCCACCAGTGATTCGTGGAACACTGAAGCTTTCTTT.

This sequence joins TRBV28 and TRBJ1-6, with TRBD1 matching over 7 bases. The J segment lost 7 bases and the V segment lost 7 bases, leaving 7 bases of the junction unmatched. Germline-derived CDR1 and CDR2 are MDHEN and SYDVKM. The CDR3 spans 14 residues. The CDR3 loop is CASNSLGGNSPLHF. The CDR3 nucleotides read TGTGCCAGCAATTCCTTAGGGGGCAATTCACCCCTCCACTTT.

The rearrangement links TRBV11-2 to TRBJ2-7, with D perhaps matching TRBD2 (5 bases). The ends were cut back, 5 bases at V and 9 bases at J, with 17 bases in the middle. In germline, CDR1 is SGHAT, CDR2 FQNNGV. The CDR3 is 13 residues long. The CDR3 here is CASSHQTDRGQYF. The CDR3 DNA sequence: TGTGCCAGCAGCCACCAGACGGACCGGGGGCAGTACTTC.

This clone was counted once. The V gene is TRBV19, the J gene TRBJ1-2; tentatively, D is TRBD1 (6 bases). CDR1 LNHDA and CDR2 SQIVND come from the germline V gene (reference sequence). V was clipped by 7 bases and J by 4 bases, with 22 bases between them. The CDR3 is 16 residues long. The CDR3 sequence: CASKGISHTGLYGYTF. CDR3 nucleotide sequence: TGTGCCAGTAAGGGAATCAGCCACACAGGGCTCTATGGCTACACCTTC.

The chain combines TRBV7-8 with TRBJ1-1, with 7 bases identical to TRBD1. Germline trimming cut 0 bases from V and 2 bases from J; bases unmatched to any gene: 9. This CDR3 region has 17 residues. Per germline, CDR1 SGHVS and CDR2 FQNEAQ. The CDR3 is CASSLAPRGKPNTEAFF. The CDR3 coding sequence is TGTGCCAGCAGCTTAGCGCCCAGGGGGAAACCAAACACTGAAGCTTTCTTT.

V gene TRBV15 combines with J gene TRBJ1-2, with D unclear. Germline CDR1 reads LNHNV; CDR2 reads YYDKDF (reference sequence). The CDR3 runs 15 residues. The ends were cut back, 5 bases at V and 8 bases at J, with 21 bases in the middle. The CDR3 loop reads CATSSRTLRTGGYTF. The CDR3 DNA is TGTGCCACCAGCTCTCGGACCCTACGGACGGGAGGCTACACCTTC.

This clone was counted at least ten times. V and J are TRBV30 and TRBJ1-1; D ambiguous. V was pared by 0 bases and J by 7 bases, with 9 bases between. The CDR3 has 12 amino acids. Germline CDR1 and CDR2: GTSNPN and SVGIG (reference sequence). The CDR3 here is CAWSVSRSEAFF. CDR3 nucleotide sequence: TGTGCCTGGAGTGTTTCGAGGAGTGAAGCTTTCTTT.

In its sample, this clone was seen once. V is TRBV28 and J is TRBJ1-5; a possible D gene is TRBD1 (6 bases). The V end was cut by 8 bases, the J end by 5 bases, with 13 bases between. Germline V CDR1 and CDR2: MDHEN, SYDVKM. There are 13 residues in the CDR3. The CDR3 region is CASGLPGDQPQHF. DNA for the CDR3: TGTGCCAGCGGCCTCCCAGGGGATCAGCCCCAGCATTTT.

As regards this clone: Distinct nucleotide sequences in the sample also encode this CDR3. The chain is built from TRBV2 and TRBJ2-1, with a tentative D call TRBD1 (6 bases). Trimming removed 5 bases from V and 0 bases from J, with 11 bases in between. Germline V gene sequence: CDR1 SNHLY, CDR2 FYNNEI. The CDR3 is 15 residues long. The CDR3 bases are TGTGCCAGCAGTCGGCAGGGGAGCTCCTACAATGAGCAGTTCTTC. Protein sequence: CASSRQGSSYNEQFF.

The genes are TRBV9 and TRBJ1-5; D remains ambiguous. Between the trimmed V and J ends, which lost 0 bases and 4 bases, there was a span of 5 bases. This CDR3 has 13 residues. Germline CDR1 reads SGDLS; CDR2 reads YYNGEE. Here the CDR3 DNA reads TGTGCCAGCAGCGTAGAGGAGAATCAGCCCCAGCATTTT. Translating gives CASSVEENQPQHF.

The chain recombines TRBV3-1 (or the pseudogene TRBV3-2) with TRBJ1-1; D not certain. Looked up from germline, CDR1 is LGHDT and CDR2 is YNNKEL (reference sequence). The CDR3 is made up of 13 amino acids. V lost 0 bases, J lost 11 bases, and 13 bases lay in between. The CDR3: CASSQESSRSAFF. CDR3 sequence (DNA): TGTGCCAGCAGCCAAGAATCGTCCCGGAGCGCTTTCTTT.

The DNA of the CDR3 is TGTGCCAGCAGGGAGATCGCAGATTCCTATGGCTACACCTTC. This gives the protein CASREIADSYGYTF. The J gene is TRBJ1-2, the V gene TRBV6-5; D call uncertain. Germline CDR1 is MNHEY and CDR2 is SVGAGI. The V and J ends lost 6 bases and 4 bases respectively, with 15 bases between them. The CDR3 contains 14 residues.

This clone was seen more than once but under ten times. Here the CDR3 reads CASSSPGQGLNNEQFF. As DNA, the CDR3 is TGTGCCAGCAGTAGCCCAGGGCAGGGGTTAAACAATGAGCAGTTCTTC. The chain has TRBV28 and TRBJ2-1; D possibly corresponds to TRBD1 (6 bases). Deletions cut 5 bases from V and 5 bases from J, with 19 bases between. Germline values: CDR1 MDHEN, CDR2 SYDVKM. CDR3 length: 16 amino acids.

The DNA for the CDR3 is TGTGCCACCAGTGATCGATTGGGAGGACAGTTCTTC. Its translation: CATSDRLGGQFF. The chain employs TRBV24-1 and TRBJ2-1, with D possibly TRBD2 on 6 matching bases. The CDR3 covers 12 residues. Germline V gene sequence: CDR1 KGHDR, CDR2 SFDVKD. V gave up 3 bases and J gave up 13 bases, with 12 bases separating them.

The chain carries TRBV3-1 (or the pseudogene TRBV3-2) and TRBJ1-3; D is unclear. The CDR3 spans 15 residues. Per germline, CDR1 LGHDT and CDR2 YNNKEL (reference sequence). The ends were cut back, 0 bases at V and 1 base at J, with 7 bases in the middle. The chain's CDR3 is CASSQDQASGNTIYF. CDR3 DNA sequence: TGTGCCAGCAGCCAAGATCAGGCTTCTGGAAACACCATATATTTT.